This T cell receptor (beta chain) was captured by sequencing in a study of T cells in tumors after PD-1 blockade. Study in general: Treatment was either pembrolizumab 200 mg every 3 weeks or cemiplimab 350 mg every 2 weeks. Study-level points and caveats: Some novel exhausted tumor clones appeared in pre-treatment blood, suggesting peripheral recruitment.

This clone was observed once. The antigen is unknown. One end of the junction fails to match germline, which may point to a read error. Within the sample, other DNA sequences also encode this same CDR3. Per germline, CDR1 LNHNV and CDR2 YYDKDF (reference sequence). The CDR3 consists of 15 residues. Sequencing was performed with immunoSEQ multiplex PCR; in TCRdb, only in-frame clones are kept and a portion is missing. The sample shows approximately 47,000 clones, 65% to 85% of them seen only once. Input was about 616 ng to 6,500 ng of genomic DNA from tumor or blood. This sequence joins TRBV15 and TRBJ2-7, with D perhaps matching TRBD1 (6 bases). The source material was PBMCs, sampled before anti-PD-1 therapy. This TCR was sampled from a human donor with advanced basal cell or squamous cell carcinoma (not recorded which). The CDR3 is CATSRDLGASYEQYF. CDR3 DNA: TGTGCCACCAGCAGAGATCTGGGGGCCTCCTATGAGCAGTACTTC.